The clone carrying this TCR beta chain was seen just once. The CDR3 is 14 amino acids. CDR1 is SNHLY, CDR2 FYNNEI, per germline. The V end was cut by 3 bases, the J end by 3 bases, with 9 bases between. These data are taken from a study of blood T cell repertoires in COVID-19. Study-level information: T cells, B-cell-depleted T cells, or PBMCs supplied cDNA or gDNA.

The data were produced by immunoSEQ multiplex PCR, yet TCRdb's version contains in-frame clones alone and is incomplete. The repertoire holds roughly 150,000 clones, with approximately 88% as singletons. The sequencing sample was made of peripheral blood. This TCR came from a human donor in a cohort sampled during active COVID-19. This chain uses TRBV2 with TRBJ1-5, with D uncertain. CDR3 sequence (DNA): TGTGCCAGCAGTGATAACGGTTCCAATCAGCCCCAGCATTTT. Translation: CASSDNGSNQPQHF.